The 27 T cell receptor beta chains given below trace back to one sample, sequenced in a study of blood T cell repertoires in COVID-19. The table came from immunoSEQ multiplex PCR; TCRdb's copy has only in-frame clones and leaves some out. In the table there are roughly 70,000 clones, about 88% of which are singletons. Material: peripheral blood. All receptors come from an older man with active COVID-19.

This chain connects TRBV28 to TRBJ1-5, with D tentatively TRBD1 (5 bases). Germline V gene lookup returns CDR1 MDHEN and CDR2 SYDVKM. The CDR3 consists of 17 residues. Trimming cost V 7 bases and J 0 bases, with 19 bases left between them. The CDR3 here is CASIFGGGPYSNQPQHF. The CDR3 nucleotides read TGTGCCAGCATATTCGGGGGAGGTCCATATAGCAATCAGCCCCAGCATTTT.

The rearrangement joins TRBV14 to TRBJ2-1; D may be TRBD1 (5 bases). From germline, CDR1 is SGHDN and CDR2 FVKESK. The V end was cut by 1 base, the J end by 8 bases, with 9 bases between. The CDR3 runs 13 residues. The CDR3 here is CASSQVSGYEQFF. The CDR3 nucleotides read TGTGCCAGCAGCCAAGTTTCAGGGTATGAGCAGTTCTTC.

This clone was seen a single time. In DNA, the CDR3 is TGTGCCAGTAGTATGATGGGAGACGAGCAGTACTTC. Translating gives CASSMMGDEQYF. V and J are TRBV19 and TRBJ2-7; possibly TRBD2 for D (5 bases). CDR3 length: 12 residues. Germline loops: CDR1 LNHDA, CDR2 SQIVND (reference sequence). Trimming removed 3 bases at V and 5 bases at J, with 8 bases between.

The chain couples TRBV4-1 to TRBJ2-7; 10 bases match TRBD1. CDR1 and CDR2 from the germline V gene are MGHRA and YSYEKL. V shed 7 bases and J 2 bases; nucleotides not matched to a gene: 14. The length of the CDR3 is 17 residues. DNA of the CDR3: TGCGCCAGCACCCTAACCCGGGGGACAGGGGATACCTACGAGCAGTACTTC. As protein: CASTLTRGTGDTYEQYF.

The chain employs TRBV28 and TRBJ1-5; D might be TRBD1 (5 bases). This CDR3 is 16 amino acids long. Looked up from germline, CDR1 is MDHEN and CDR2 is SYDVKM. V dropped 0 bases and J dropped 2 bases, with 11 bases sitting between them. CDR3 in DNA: TGTGCCAGCAGTTTATGGGGGGGGATTGGCAATCAGCCCCAGCATTTT. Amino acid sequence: CASSLWGGIGNQPQHF. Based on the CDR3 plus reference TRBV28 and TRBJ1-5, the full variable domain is DVKVTQSSRYLVKRTGEKVFLECVQDMDHENMFWYRQDPGLGLRLIYFSYDVKMKEKGDIPEGYSVSREKKERFSLILESASTNQTSMYLCASSLWGGIGNQPQHFGDGTRLSIL.

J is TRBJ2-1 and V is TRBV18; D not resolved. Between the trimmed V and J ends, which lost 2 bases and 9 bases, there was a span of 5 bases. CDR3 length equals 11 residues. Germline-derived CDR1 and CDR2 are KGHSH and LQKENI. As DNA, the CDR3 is TGTGCCAGCTCACCAGGGCGTGAGCAGTTCTTC. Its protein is CASSPGREQFF.

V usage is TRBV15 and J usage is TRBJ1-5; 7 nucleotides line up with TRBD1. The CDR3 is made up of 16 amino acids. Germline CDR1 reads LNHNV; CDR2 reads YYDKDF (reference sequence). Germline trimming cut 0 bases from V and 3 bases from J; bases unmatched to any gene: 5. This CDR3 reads CATSREAGQVNQPQHF. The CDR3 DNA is TGTGCCACCAGCAGAGAAGCAGGACAGGTCAATCAGCCCCAGCATTTT.

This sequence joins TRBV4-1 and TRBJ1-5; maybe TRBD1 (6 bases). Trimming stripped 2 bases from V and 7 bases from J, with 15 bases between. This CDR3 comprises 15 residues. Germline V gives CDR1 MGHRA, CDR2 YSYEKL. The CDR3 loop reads CASSQRAGVEQPQHF. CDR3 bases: TGCGCCAGCAGCCAAAGGGCAGGGGTTGAACAGCCCCAGCATTTT.

The DNA for the CDR3 is TGCGCCAGCAGCCCCGTCTACGGGGGTGAGCAGTTCTTC. Protein: CASSPVYGGEQFF. The V call is TRBV5-1, the J call TRBJ2-1; the D gene is possibly TRBD2 (6 bases). Germline loops: CDR1 SGHRS, CDR2 YFSETQ. Trimming removed 4 bases from V and 9 bases from J, with 14 bases in between. This CDR3 comprises 13 residues.

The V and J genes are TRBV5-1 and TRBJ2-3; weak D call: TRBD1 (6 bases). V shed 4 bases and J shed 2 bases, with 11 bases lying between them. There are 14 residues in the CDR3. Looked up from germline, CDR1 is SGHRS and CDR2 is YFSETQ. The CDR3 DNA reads TGCGCCAGCAGCCCAGGGGCCGCCACAGATACGCAGTATTTT. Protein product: CASSPGAATDTQYF.

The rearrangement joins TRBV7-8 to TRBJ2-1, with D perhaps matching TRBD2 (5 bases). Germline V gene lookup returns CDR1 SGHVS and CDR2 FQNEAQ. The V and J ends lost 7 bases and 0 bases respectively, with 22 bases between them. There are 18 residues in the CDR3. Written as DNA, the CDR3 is TGTGCCAGCACCCCCATAGGTGTCATAGCGTTCTCCTACAATGAGCAGTTCTTC. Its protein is CASTPIGVIAFSYNEQFF. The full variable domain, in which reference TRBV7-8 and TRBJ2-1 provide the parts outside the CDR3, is GAGVSQSPRYKVAKRGQDVALRCDPISGHVSLFWYQQALGQGPEFLTYFQNEAQLDKSGLPSDRFFAERPEGSVSTLKIQRTQQEDSAVYLCASTPIGVIAFSYNEQFFGPGTRLTVL.

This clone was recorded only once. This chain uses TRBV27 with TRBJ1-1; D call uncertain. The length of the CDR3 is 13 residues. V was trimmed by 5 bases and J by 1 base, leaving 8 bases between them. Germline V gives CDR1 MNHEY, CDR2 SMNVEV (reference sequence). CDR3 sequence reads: CASSGLRNTEAFF. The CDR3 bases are TGTGCCAGCAGTGGGCTGCGGAACACTGAAGCTTTCTTT.

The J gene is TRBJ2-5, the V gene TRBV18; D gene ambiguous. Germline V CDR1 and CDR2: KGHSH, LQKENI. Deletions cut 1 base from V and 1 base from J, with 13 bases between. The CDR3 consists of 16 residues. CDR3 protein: CASSPQARHLQETQYF. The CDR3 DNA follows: TGTGCCAGCTCACCACAGGCAAGACACCTCCAAGAGACCCAGTACTTC.

The CDR3 reads CASSGGQGNQPQHF. In DNA form, the CDR3 reads TGTGCCAGCAGTGGTGGACAGGGCAATCAGCCCCAGCATTTT. This chain connects TRBV5-8 to TRBJ1-5; 7 bases line up with TRBD1. The V gene's germline CDR1 is SGHTS and CDR2 YDEGEE. The CDR3 is 14 amino acids. After removal of 5 bases from V and 2 bases from J, the junction contained 4 bases not matched to a gene.

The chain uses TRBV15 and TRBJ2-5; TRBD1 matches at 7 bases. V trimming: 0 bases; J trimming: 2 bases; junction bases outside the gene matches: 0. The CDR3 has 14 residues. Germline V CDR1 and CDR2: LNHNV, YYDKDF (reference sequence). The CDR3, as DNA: TGTGCCACCAGCAGAGACAGGGGGCAAGAGACCCAGTACTTC. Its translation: CATSRDRGQETQYF.

The chain's CDR3 is CASSYSGANTEAFF. The DNA for the CDR3 is TGTGCCAGCAGTTACTCGGGGGCGAACACTGAAGCTTTCTTT. This rearrangement joins TRBV6-2 or TRBV6-3 to TRBJ1-1; the D gene is possibly TRBD1 (6 bases). The V end lost 0 bases, the J end lost 1 base, and 6 bases lay between the germline ends. Germline values: CDR1 MNHEY, CDR2 SVGEGT. This CDR3 is 14 amino acids long.

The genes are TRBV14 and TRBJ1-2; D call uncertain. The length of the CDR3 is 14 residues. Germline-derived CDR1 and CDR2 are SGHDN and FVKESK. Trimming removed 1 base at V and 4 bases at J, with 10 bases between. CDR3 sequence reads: CASSQGATPYGYTF. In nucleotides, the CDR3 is TGTGCCAGCAGCCAAGGGGCGACACCCTATGGCTACACCTTC.

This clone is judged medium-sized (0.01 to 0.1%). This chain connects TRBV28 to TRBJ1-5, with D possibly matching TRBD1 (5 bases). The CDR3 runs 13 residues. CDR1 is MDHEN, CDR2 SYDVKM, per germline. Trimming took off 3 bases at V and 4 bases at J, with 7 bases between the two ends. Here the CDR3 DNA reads TGTGCCAGCAGTTTGGGGCAAAATCAGCCCCAGCATTTT. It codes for CASSLGQNQPQHF. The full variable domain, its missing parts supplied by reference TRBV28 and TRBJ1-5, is DVKVTQSSRYLVKRTGEKVFLECVQDMDHENMFWYRQDPGLGLRLIYFSYDVKMKEKGDIPEGYSVSREKKERFSLILESASTNQTSMYLCASSLGQNQPQHFGDGTRLSIL.

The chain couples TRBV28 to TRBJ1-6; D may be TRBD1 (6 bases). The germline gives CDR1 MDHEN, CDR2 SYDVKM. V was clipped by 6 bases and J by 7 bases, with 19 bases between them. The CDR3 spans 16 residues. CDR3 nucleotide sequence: TGTGCCAGCAGGATGGGAATCACAGGGTACAATTCACCCCTCCACTTT. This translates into CASRMGITGYNSPLHF. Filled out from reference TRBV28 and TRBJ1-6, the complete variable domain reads DVKVTQSSRYLVKRTGEKVFLECVQDMDHENMFWYRQDPGLGLRLIYFSYDVKMKEKGDIPEGYSVSREKKERFSLILESASTNQTSMYLCASRMGITGYNSPLHFGNGTRLTVT.

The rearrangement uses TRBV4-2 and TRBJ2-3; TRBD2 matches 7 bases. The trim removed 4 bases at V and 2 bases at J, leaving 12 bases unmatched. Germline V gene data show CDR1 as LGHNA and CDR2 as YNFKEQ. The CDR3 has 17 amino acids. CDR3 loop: CASSPKRLADHTDTQYF. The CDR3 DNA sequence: TGTGCCAGCAGCCCCAAGCGGCTAGCGGACCACACAGATACGCAGTATTTT.

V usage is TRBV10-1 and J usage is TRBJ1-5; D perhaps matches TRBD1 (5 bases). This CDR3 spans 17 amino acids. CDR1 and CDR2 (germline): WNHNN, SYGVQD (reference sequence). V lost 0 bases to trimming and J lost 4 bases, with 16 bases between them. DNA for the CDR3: TGCGCCAGCAGTGAGTCCGGGCGGGACGTGGGGAATCAGCCCCAGCATTTT. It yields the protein CASSESGRDVGNQPQHF.

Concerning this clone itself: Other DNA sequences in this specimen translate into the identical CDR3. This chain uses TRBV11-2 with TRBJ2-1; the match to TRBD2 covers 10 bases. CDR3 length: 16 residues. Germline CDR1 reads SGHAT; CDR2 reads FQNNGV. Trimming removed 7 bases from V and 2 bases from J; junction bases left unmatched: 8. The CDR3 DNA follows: TGTGCCAGCACCGGACTAGCGGCGGGTACCTACAATGAGCAGTTCTTC. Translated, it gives CASTGLAAGTYNEQFF. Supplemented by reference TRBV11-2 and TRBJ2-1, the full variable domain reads EAGVAQSPRYKIIEKRQSVAFWCNPISGHATLYWYQQILGQGPKLLIQFQNNGVVDDSQLPKDRFSAERLKGVDSTLKIQPAKLEDSAVYLCASTGLAAGTYNEQFFGPGTRLTVL.

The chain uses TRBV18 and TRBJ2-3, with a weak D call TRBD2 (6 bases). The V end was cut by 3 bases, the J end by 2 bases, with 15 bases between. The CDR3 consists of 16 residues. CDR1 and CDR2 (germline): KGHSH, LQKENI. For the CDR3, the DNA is TGTGCCAGCTCACCCAAGAGCGGAGGGGCCACAGATACGCAGTATTTT. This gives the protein CASSPKSGGATDTQYF.

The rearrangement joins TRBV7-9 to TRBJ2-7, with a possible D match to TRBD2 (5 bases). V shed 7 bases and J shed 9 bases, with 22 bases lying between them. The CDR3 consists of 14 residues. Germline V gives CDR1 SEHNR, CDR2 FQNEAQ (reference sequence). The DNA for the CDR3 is TGTGCCAGCACCCTGGACTCACCGCTACGCTTGCAGTACTTC. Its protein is CASTLDSPLRLQYF.

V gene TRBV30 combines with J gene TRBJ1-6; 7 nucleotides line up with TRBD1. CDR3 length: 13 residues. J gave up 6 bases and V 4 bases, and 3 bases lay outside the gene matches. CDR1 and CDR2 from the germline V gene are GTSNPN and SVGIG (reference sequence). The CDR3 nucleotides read TGTGCCTGGAACCGGGACAGTAATTCACCCCTCCACTTT. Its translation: CAWNRDSNSPLHF.

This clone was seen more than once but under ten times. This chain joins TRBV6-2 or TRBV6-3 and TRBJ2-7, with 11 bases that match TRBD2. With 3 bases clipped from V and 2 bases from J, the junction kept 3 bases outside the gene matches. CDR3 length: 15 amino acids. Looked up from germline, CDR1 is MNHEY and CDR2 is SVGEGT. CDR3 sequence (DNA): TGTGCCAGCAGTTATGTGGGACTAGCGGCCTACGAGCAGTACTTC. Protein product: CASSYVGLAAYEQYF.

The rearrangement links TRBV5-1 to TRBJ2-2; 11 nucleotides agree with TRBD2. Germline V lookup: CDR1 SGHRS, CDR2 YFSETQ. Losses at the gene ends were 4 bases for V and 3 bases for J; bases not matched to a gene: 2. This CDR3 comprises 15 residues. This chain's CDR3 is CASSLAGGHTGELFF. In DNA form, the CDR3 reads TGCGCCAGCAGCCTAGCGGGAGGCCACACCGGGGAGCTGTTTTTT.